These T cell receptor beta chains were read from a single sample in a study of blood T cell repertoires in COVID-19. Clones were read by immunoSEQ multiplex PCR, and TCRdb kept only the in-frame ones, dropping some. The table shows over 250,000 clones, with roughly 86% occurring only once. The specimen sequenced was PBMCs or T cells enriched from blood (not recorded which). The receptors were sampled from an older woman who had recovered from COVID-19. The CDR3 runs from the conserved cysteine through the conserved F or W. D genes are given only for firm matches. Only some rows state a clone size, as once, few, many or a class for expanded clones.

>TRBV30|NA|TRBJ2-7|few|15
CAWSVLRVSSYEQYF
TGTGCCTGGAGTGTACTACGGGTTAGCTCCTACGAGCAGTACTTC
>TRBV5-1|TRBD1|TRBJ1-5|NA|14
CASSLLTGQQPQHF
TGCGCCAGCAGCTTATTGACAGGGCAGCAGCCCCAGCATTTT
>TRBV29-1|TRBD2|TRBJ2-7|NA|15
CSVEAGGGSSYEQYF
TGCAGCGTTGAAGCGGGCGGGGGAAGCTCCTACGAGCAGTACTTC
>TRBV10-1|TRBD1|TRBJ2-7|NA|13
CASSGDSPYEQYF
TGCGCCAGCAGTGGGGACAGCCCCTACGAGCAGTACTTC
>TRBV18|TRBD1|TRBJ1-1|NA|16
CASSPRDRGGNTEAFF
TGTGCCAGCTCACCTCGAGACAGGGGGGGGAACACTGAAGCTTTCTTT
>TRBV11-2|NA|TRBJ2-1|NA|14
CASSLAASYNEQFF
TGTGCCAGCAGCTTAGCAGCTAGCTACAATGAGCAGTTCTTC
>TRBV11-2|TRBD2|TRBJ2-1|NA|16
CASSFLGTSGVNEQFF
TGTGCCAGCAGCTTTTTAGGGACTAGCGGGGTGAATGAGCAGTTCTTC
>TRBV24-1|TRBD1|TRBJ1-5|NA|14
CATSGDRGNQPQHF
TGTGCCACCAGTGGCGACAGGGGAAATCAGCCCCAGCATTTT
>TRBV11-2|TRBD1|TRBJ1-4|NA|16
CASSFSTGGTNEKLFF
TGTGCCAGCAGCTTCTCAACAGGGGGAACTAATGAAAAACTGTTTTTT
>TRBV29-1|TRBD1|TRBJ1-2|few|14
CSDLTGSNGDGYTF
TGCAGCGACTTGACAGGGTCGAACGGAGACGGCTACACCTTC
>TRBV27|TRBD2|TRBJ2-5|NA|20
CASSLSLRRAGGPFQETQYF
TGTGCCAGCAGTTTATCCCTAAGGAGGGCGGGAGGGCCGTTTCAAGAGACCCAGTACTTC
>TRBV10-3|NA|TRBJ1-1|few|15
CAISDPQGRNTEAFF
TGTGCCATCAGCGACCCACAGGGTCGGAACACTGAAGCTTTCTTT
>TRBV2|TRBD2|TRBJ2-7|NA|14
CASSFLGGLAGEHF
TGTGCCAGCAGTTTCCTGGGTGGGCTAGCGGGAGAGCACTTC
>TRBV7-9|NA|TRBJ2-7|NA|14
CASSPVEVFNEQYF
TGTGCCAGCAGCCCCGTGGAGGTTTTTAACGAGCAGTACTTC
>TRBV10-3|NA|TRBJ1-5|NA|15
CAISPDRKGVKPQHF
TGTGCCATCAGTCCTGACAGAAAGGGGGTCAAGCCCCAGCATTTT
>TRBV28|TRBD2|TRBJ2-7|NA|14
CATTSGGGLGEQYF
TGTGCCACGACGAGCGGGGGGGGCCTGGGTGAGCAGTACTTC
>TRBV18|TRBD1|TRBJ2-3|NA|13
CASSSTGGDTQYF
TGTGCCAGCTCATCTACAGGGGGAGATACGCAGTATTTT
>TRBV12-2|NA|TRBJ2-3|NA|16
CASPRMAGTSTDTQYF
TGTGCAAGTCCCCGTATGGCAGGGACTAGCACAGATACGCAGTATTTT
>TRBV7-2|NA|TRBJ1-1|NA|14
CASSLTTGNTEAFF
TGTGCCAGCAGCTTAACGACGGGGAACACTGAAGCTTTCTTT
>TRBV12-3/TRBV12-4|NA|TRBJ1-2|NA|13
CASTVSPQRGYTF
TGTGCCAGCACCGTCAGCCCCCAGCGGGGATACACCTTC
>TRBV11-3|TRBD2|TRBJ2-2|NA|14
CASSRLAGTGELFF
TGTGCCAGCAGCCGACTAGCGGGAACCGGGGAGCTGTTTTTT
>TRBV7-9|TRBD2|TRBJ2-7|many|13
CASSHGGSYEQYF
TGTGCCAGCAGCCACGGGGGGTCCTACGAGCAGTACTTC
>TRBV4-2|TRBD1|TRBJ1-5|NA|19
CASSQQRTGGLFDNQPQHF
TGTGCCAGCAGCCAGCAGCGGACAGGGGGACTCTTTGACAATCAGCCCCAGCATTTT
>TRBV29-1|TRBD1|TRBJ1-5|NA|14
CSVAGTGPDQPQHF
TGCAGCGTCGCCGGGACAGGACCCGATCAGCCCCAGCATTTT
>TRBV27|NA|TRBJ1-5|once|15
CASSSRMGHRMPQHF
TGTGCCAGCAGTTCAAGGATGGGACATAGGATGCCCCAGCATTTT
>TRBV5-1|TRBD2|TRBJ2-7|few|14
CASSSGTSRYEQYF
TGCGCCAGCAGCTCCGGGACTAGTCGATACGAGCAGTACTTC
>TRBV10-1|NA|TRBJ1-1|once|14
CASSADSMNTEAFF
TGCGCCAGCAGTGCGGACAGCATGAACACTGAAGCTTTCTTT
>TRBV6-5|TRBD2|TRBJ2-1|NA|14
CASTTSGSYNEQFF
TGTGCCAGCACCACTAGCGGGAGTTATAATGAGCAGTTCTTC
>TRBV28|TRBD1|TRBJ1-2|NA|16
CASSSGQGAFNYGYTF
TGTGCCAGCAGTTCGGGACAGGGGGCTTTTAACTATGGCTACACCTTC
>TRBV4-2|TRBD1|TRBJ1-5|NA|17
CASSQETGGWADQPQHF
TGTGCCAGCAGCCAAGAAACAGGGGGCTGGGCTGATCAGCCCCAGCATTTT
>TRBV7-8|NA|TRBJ1-3|NA|11
CASSVQNTIYF
TGTGCCAGCAGCGTACAGAACACCATATATTTT
>TRBV18|TRBD1|TRBJ2-5|NA|15
CASSPGTGGQETQYF
TGTGCCAGCTCACCAGGGACAGGCGGACAAGAGACCCAGTACTTC
>TRBV28|TRBD2|TRBJ2-7|NA|22
CASSFPPFVGVGRLAKPYEQYF
TGTGCCAGCAGTTTTCCTCCGTTCGTAGGGGTTGGAAGACTAGCAAAACCCTACGAGCAGTACTTC